Detailed here is one T cell receptor beta chain. This CDR3 spans 16 amino acids. The germline V gene has CDR1 KGHDR and CDR2 SFDVKD. Trimming cost V 3 bases and J 0 bases, with 13 bases left between them. Authors' analysis steps: Reference gene primer amplification gave nucleated cell count estimates. This table comes from immunoSEQ multiplex PCR, and its TCRdb copy is limited to in-frame clones, with some not included. V and J calls and clone size are given by that table; D and trimming were obtained from the DNA. The sample carries just over 650,000 clones, 80% to 90% recorded once. The data were obtained in a study of blood T cell repertoires in COVID-19.

The clonotype originates from a woman aged 18-29 years with acute or convalescent COVID-19. V gene TRBV24-1 combines with J gene TRBJ1-2, with no clear D. Specimen: peripheral blood. The CDR3 bases are TGTGCCACCAGTGATCCGCGGGCCGGAACTAACTATGGCTACACCTTC. Translated, it gives CATSDPRAGTNYGYTF.